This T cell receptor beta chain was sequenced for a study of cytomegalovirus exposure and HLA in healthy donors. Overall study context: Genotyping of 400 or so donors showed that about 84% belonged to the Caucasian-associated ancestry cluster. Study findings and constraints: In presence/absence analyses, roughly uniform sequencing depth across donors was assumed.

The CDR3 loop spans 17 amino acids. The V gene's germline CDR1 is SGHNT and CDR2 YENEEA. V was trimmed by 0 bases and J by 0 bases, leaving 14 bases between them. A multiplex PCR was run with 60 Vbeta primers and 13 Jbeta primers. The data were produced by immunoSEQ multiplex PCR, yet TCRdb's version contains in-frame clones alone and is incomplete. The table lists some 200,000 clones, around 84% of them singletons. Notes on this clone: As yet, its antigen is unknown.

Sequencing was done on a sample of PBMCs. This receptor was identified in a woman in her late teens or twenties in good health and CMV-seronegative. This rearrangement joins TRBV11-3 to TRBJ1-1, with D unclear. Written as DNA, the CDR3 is TGTGCCAGCAGCTTAGACGCAGATATCCACATGAACACTGAAGCTTTCTTT. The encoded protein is CASSLDADIHMNTEAFF. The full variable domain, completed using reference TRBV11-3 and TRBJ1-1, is EAGVVQSPRYKIIEKKQPVAFWCNPISGHNTLYWYLQNLGQGPELLIRYENEEAVDDSQLPKDRFSAERLKGVDSTLKIQPAELGDSAVYLCASSLDADIHMNTEAFFGQGTRLTVV.